This is a list of T cell receptor beta chains from one sample in a study of blood T cell repertoires in COVID-19. The assay was immunoSEQ multiplex PCR, and TCRdb's table has in-frame clones only and misses some. Of over 250,000 clones in the sample, approximately 87% are singletons; the top ten hold roughly 1.6%. Sequencing was done on a sample of peripheral blood. All receptors come from a woman aged 40 to 49 who had recovered from COVID-19. The CDR3 runs from the conserved cysteine through the conserved F or W.

>TRBV7-9|TRBJ1-4
CASSLTSTGGEKLFF
>TRBV5-5|TRBJ2-1
CASSYRQGVYDEQFF
>TRBV19|TRBJ2-5
CASSMAGAETQYF
>TRBV7-9|TRBJ2-7
CASSFDGIPSYEQYF
>TRBV2|TRBJ1-2
CASTIDREASRRGYTF
>TRBV18|TRBJ2-3
CASSPLIAGGPGDTQYF
>TRBV5-1|TRBJ1-1
CASSYRQGVEAFF
>TRBV20-1|TRBJ1-6
CSASHRDTGSPLHF
>TRBV6-5|TRBJ2-7
CASSYSGTVLDEQYF
>TRBV27|TRBJ2-7
CASRKNRDSYYEQYF
>TRBV7-9|TRBJ2-1
CASSRPSGAVGNEQFF
>TRBV2|TRBJ1-4
CASSPQGGNEKLFF
>TRBV11-2|TRBJ2-7
CASSLGGGASAAYEQYF
>TRBV5-1|TRBJ2-1
CASSFTSGAGGDSDEQFF
>TRBV7-9|TRBJ2-2
CASLGAGGTGELFF
>TRBV29-1|TRBJ1-4
CSVAGGPNEKLFF
>TRBV6-5|TRBJ1-6
CASSFPGGNSPLHF
>TRBV7-9|TRBJ2-2
CASLNTGGAGELFF
>TRBV10-1|TRBJ2-1
CASSESGQGYNEQFF
>TRBV15|TRBJ1-1
CATSRDLWNTEAFF
>TRBV9|TRBJ2-3
CASSVGGRNTDTQYF
>TRBV12-3/TRBV12-4|TRBJ2-1
CASRAGVEQFF
>TRBV4-1|TRBJ2-3
CASSQGLALSTDTQYF
>TRBV10-3|TRBJ2-1
CAISARPGTSGGTPYNEQFF
>TRBV7-3|TRBJ2-4
CASSLSGGGLGKNIQYF
>TRBV7-2|TRBJ2-7
CASSLVAGTYEQYF
>TRBV4-2|TRBJ2-1
CASSQELTSGTYNEQFF
>TRBV10-2|TRBJ1-1
CASSELALNTEAFF
>TRBV10-2|TRBJ2-5
CASRGGETQYF
>TRBV7-8|TRBJ1-2
CASSQGQVYGYTF
>TRBV4-2|TRBJ1-2
CASSLGQANSNYGYTF
>TRBV9|TRBJ1-5
CASSNRDSPMPQHF
>TRBV7-8|TRBJ2-1
CASSSTGQSYNEQFF
>TRBV4-1|TRBJ2-7
CASSSPIRGWYEQYF
>TRBV4-2|TRBJ2-3
CASSHGTSGPRDTQYF
>TRBV28|TRBJ2-7
CASSQTHREEQYF
>TRBV6-5|TRBJ1-1
CASSLRGLGTEAFF
>TRBV4-1|TRBJ2-5
CASSQDRTGYVETQYF
>TRBV6-5|TRBJ1-1
CASRPQGTEAFF
>TRBV9|TRBJ2-1
CASSKGTSRSYNEQFF
>TRBV18|TRBJ1-3
CASSEGGIGNTIYF
>TRBV9|TRBJ2-7
CGGGHEQYF
>TRBV7-2|TRBJ2-5
CASSTLAGETQYF
>TRBV3-1/TRBV3-2|TRBJ2-7
CASSQRGGYEQYF
>TRBV15|TRBJ1-6
CATSRDRTGGRSPLHF
>TRBV18|TRBJ1-1
CASSPDRESVFF
>TRBV7-6|TRBJ1-3
CASSLWEVPQLGNTIYF
>TRBV5-5|TRBJ2-1
CASSLLGGNEQFF
>TRBV11-3|TRBJ2-1
CASRRDSNGYNEQFF
>TRBV23-1|TRBJ2-7
CARPPGTGRSYEQYF
>TRBV7-7|TRBJ1-2
CASSRIDRGGYTF
>TRBV6-2/TRBV6-3|TRBJ1-3
CASSYRRRTAGNTIYF
>TRBV10-2|TRBJ1-2
CASAQPFQGVHGYTF